One sample yielded the 2 T cell receptor beta chains listed below, sequenced in a study of T cells in Graves' hyperthyroidism and ophthalmopathy. The source material, RNA transcripts, was used to amplify TCR beta CDR3 regions. The primer set for the first-round RT-PCR of the TCR CDR3 was HTBI. TCRdb re-derived calls from the multiplex PCR reads in MiXCR, one entry per CDR3 protein. Of 650,000 to 750,000 distinct CDR3 sequences listed, approximately 15% are singletons. The source material was blood. The receptors here all came from a woman aged 18-29 years with Graves' hyperthyroidism.

The V gene is TRBV27, the J gene TRBJ2-3; 11 bases match TRBD2. Germline-derived CDR1 and CDR2 are MNHEY and SMNVEV (reference sequence). The CDR3 has 16 residues. V lost 4 bases, J lost 2 bases, and 5 bases stayed unmatched. This chain's CDR3 is CASSSRLAGYTDTQYF. CDR3 nucleotides: TGTGCCAGCAGTTCCCGACTAGCGGGATACACAGATACGCAGTATTTT.

This clonotype has ten or more counts. The genes are TRBV7-9 and TRBJ2-7; the match to TRBD1 covers 8 bases. Germline assignment: CDR1 SEHNR and CDR2 FQNEAQ (reference sequence). The CDR3 length is 16 residues. V shed 0 bases, J shed 4 bases, and the junction held 8 bases outside the gene matches. Here the CDR3 DNA reads TGTGCCAGCAGCTTAGCGTTGGACAGGGAAGGGTACGAGCAGTACTTC. Protein: CASSLALDREGYEQYF. Drawing the rest from reference TRBV7-9 and TRBJ2-7, the complete variable domain is DTGVSQNPRHKITKRGQNVTFRCDPISEHNRLYWYRQTLGQGPEFLTYFQNEAQLEKSRLLSDRFSAERPKGSFSTLEIQRTEQGDSAMYLCASSLALDREGYEQYFGPGTRLTVT.